Shown below are 24 T cell receptor beta chains from a single sample sequenced in a study of identical twins. Via MiXCR, TCRdb re-called the 5' RACE reads, giving one row per CDR3 protein. The sample gives roughly 1,500,000 distinct CDR3 sequences, around 29% of which show up once; approximately 0.25% is in the top ten. Sequenced sample: cord blood. These receptors were obtained from a newborn girl in good health.

The chain recombines TRBV20-1 with TRBJ2-5; the match to TRBD1 covers 7 bases. The CDR3 totals 15 residues. Germline CDR1 and CDR2: DFQATT and SNEGSKA (reference sequence). The V gene end was trimmed by 2 bases and the J gene end by 11 bases; junction bases not matched to a gene: 17. The CDR3 spells CSARFLAGGWNEQYF. CDR3 in DNA: TGCAGTGCTAGATTCTTGGCAGGGGGTTGGAATGAGCAGTACTTC.

In this sample, this clonotype turned up a few times. The CDR3 DNA is TGTGCCAGCAGCCTTCGCTCCTATAATTCACCCCTCCACTTT. It encodes CASSLRSYNSPLHF. The chain carries TRBV5-4 and TRBJ1-6, with D hard to call. Trimming took off 4 bases at V and 0 bases at J, with 5 bases between the two ends. From germline, CDR1 is SGHNT and CDR2 YYREEE (reference sequence). The CDR3 consists of 14 residues.

This clonotype showed up just a few times. V gene TRBV27 combines with J gene TRBJ2-7, with a tentative D call TRBD1 (6 bases). Germline V lookup: CDR1 MNHEY, CDR2 SMNVEV (reference sequence). V lost 0 bases and J lost 0, with 21 bases in between. The CDR3 loop spans 19 amino acids. CDR3 sequence reads: CASSLSPGQPLGSSYEQYF. CDR3 nucleotides: TGTGCCAGCAGTTTATCACCCGGACAGCCCCTGGGAAGCTCCTACGAGCAGTACTTC.

The rearrangement links TRBV20-1 to TRBJ2-1; 9 bases match TRBD2. J lost 3 bases, V lost 1 base, and 7 bases had no gene match. The CDR3 contains 16 residues. Germline V lookup: CDR1 DFQATT, CDR2 SNEGSKA (reference sequence). CDR3 sequence reads: CSARVVTSGLYNEQFF. The CDR3 nucleotides read TGCAGTGCTAGAGTCGTGACTAGCGGCCTCTACAATGAGCAGTTCTTC.

This clonotype appeared a few times. CDR3 sequence (DNA): TGTGCCACCAGTGATCCCGGGACAGGGCTAAGCAATCAGCCCCAGCATTTT. As protein: CATSDPGTGLSNQPQHF. This sequence joins TRBV24-1 and TRBJ1-5, with TRBD1 matching over 9 bases. CDR1 and CDR2 (germline): KGHDR, SFDVKD. The CDR3 consists of 17 residues. V gave up 3 bases and J gave up 1 base; unmatched junction bases: 6.

This clonotype was counted only a few times. The rearrangement uses TRBV4-1 and TRBJ1-4, with 10 bases aligning to TRBD1. Germline loops: CDR1 MGHRA, CDR2 YSYEKL. The CDR3 has 16 amino acids. The trim removed 4 bases at V and 4 bases at J, leaving 6 bases unmatched. The CDR3 DNA is TGCGCCAGCAGCCGAGCAGGGACAGGGGTTAATGAAAAACTGTTTTTT. This translates into CASSRAGTGVNEKLFF.

The table lists this clonotype with a few counts. V is TRBV14 and J is TRBJ2-1; a weak D match, TRBD1 (5 bases). CDR3 length: 15 amino acids. Germline V gene lookup returns CDR1 SGHDN and CDR2 FVKESK. Between the trimmed V and J ends, which lost 1 base and 6 bases, there was a span of 13 bases. The CDR3 region has the DNA TGTGCCAGCAGCCAAGTGACCAGGGTCAGCAATGAGCAGTTCTTC. Its protein is CASSQVTRVSNEQFF.

At least ten counts were recorded for this clonotype. CDR3 region: CASRPGLAAYEQYF. CDR3 in DNA: TGTGCCAGCAGACCTGGACTAGCGGCCTACGAGCAGTACTTC. The chain uses TRBV27 and TRBJ2-7; 10 bases are a match to TRBD2. Germline V gives CDR1 MNHEY, CDR2 SMNVEV (reference sequence). The CDR3 is made up of 14 amino acids. With V trimmed by 6 bases and J by 2 bases, 4 bases remained unmatched.

The rearrangement uses TRBV14 and TRBJ1-1; D not resolved. In germline, CDR1 is SGHDN, CDR2 FVKESK. The V and J ends lost 6 bases and 3 bases respectively, with 14 bases between them. The CDR3 loop spans 14 amino acids. Written as DNA, the CDR3 is TGTGCCAGCAGTCACCTGCCCGGGGACACTGAAGCTTTCTTT. Protein sequence: CASSHLPGDTEAFF.

This clonotype has only a few counts. The chain has TRBV10-3 and TRBJ1-2; TRBD1 might be the D (5 bases). The CDR3 totals 14 residues. Per germline, CDR1 ENHRY and CDR2 SYGVKD. V was pared by 3 bases and J by 7 bases, with 15 bases between. Written as DNA, the CDR3 is TGTGCCATCAGTGACCCGGGGCTTACGGTTGGCTACACCTTC. Translated, it gives CAISDPGLTVGYTF.

This clonotype was observed a handful of times. A much larger clone lies a single base off, so this may be a read error. CDR3 residues: CASSQARGNTEAFF. The CDR3 nucleotides read TGTGCCAGCAGCCAAGCCAGGGGGAACACTGAAGCTTTCTTT. The V and J genes are TRBV3-1 and TRBJ1-1; possibly TRBD1 for D (6 bases). The germline V gene has CDR1 LGHDT and CDR2 YNNKEL (reference sequence). CDR3 length: 14 residues. Deletions cut 1 base from V and 1 base from J, with 7 bases between.

The CDR3 DNA is TGCGCCAGCAGCCAAGCTGCGACTAGCAATGAGCAGTTCTTC. The encoded protein is CASSQAATSNEQFF. J is TRBJ2-1 and V is TRBV4-1; D possibly corresponds to TRBD2 (6 bases). There are 14 residues in the CDR3. Trimming pared 1 base from V and 6 bases from J, leaving 10 bases between. Germline V CDR1 and CDR2: MGHRA, YSYEKL.

The rearrangement links TRBV20-1 to TRBJ1-5; D might be TRBD1 (6 bases). Trimming shortened V by 6 bases and J by 8 bases, and 14 bases separated the two germline ends. This CDR3 comprises 12 residues. The V gene's germline CDR1 is DFQATT and CDR2 SNEGSKA (reference sequence). CDR3 region: CSALQGREPQHF. The CDR3 nucleotides read TGCAGTGCCTTACAGGGTAGGGAGCCCCAGCATTTT.

This clonotype was detected only once. The rearrangement links TRBV11-2 to TRBJ1-1, with 7 bases aligning to TRBD1. Per germline, CDR1 SGHAT and CDR2 FQNNGV. The ends lost 1 base at V and 2 bases at J; junction bases unmatched: 4. The CDR3 contains 15 residues. The CDR3 DNA reads as TGTGCCAGCAGCTTAGTACAGGGGTTCAACACTGAAGCTTTCTTT. Amino acids: CASSLVQGFNTEAFF.

This clonotype has more than one count but fewer than ten. This chain links TRBV6-5 with TRBJ2-1; perhaps TRBD1 as D (6 bases). Per germline, CDR1 MNHEY and CDR2 SVGAGI. Between the trimmed V and J ends, which lost 0 bases and 8 bases, there was a span of 11 bases. The CDR3 covers 14 residues. The CDR3 DNA is TGTGCCAGCAGTTACTCTTTTCCAGGGGATGAGCAGTTCTTC. This gives the protein CASSYSFPGDEQFF.

The V and J genes are TRBV6-5 and TRBJ1-1, with D possibly being TRBD1 (5 bases). Germline CDR1 reads MNHEY; CDR2 reads SVGAGI. This CDR3 region has 16 residues. Trimming pared 3 bases from V and 1 base from J, leaving 15 bases between. The CDR3 is CASSYPRDYGNTEAFF. The CDR3 region has the DNA TGTGCCAGCAGTTATCCCAGGGATTACGGGAACACTGAAGCTTTCTTT.

CDR3 protein: CASSVDPTSGSYEQYF. The CDR3 nucleotides are TGTGCCAGCAGCGTAGACCCTACTAGCGGGAGCTACGAGCAGTACTTC. The chain is built from TRBV9 and TRBJ2-7, with 11 bases lining up with TRBD2. The trim removed 0 bases at V and 3 bases at J, leaving 5 bases unmatched. Germline CDR1 SGDLS, CDR2 YYNGEE. The length of the CDR3 is 16 residues.

The V and J genes are TRBV25-1 and TRBJ2-3; 12 bases are shared with TRBD2. From germline, CDR1 is MGHDK and CDR2 SYGVNS. With 4 bases clipped from V and 5 bases from J, the junction kept 7 bases outside the gene matches. The CDR3 contains 16 residues. CDR3 region: CASSVFLAGGGDTQYF. The CDR3, as DNA: TGTGCCAGCAGTGTCTTTCTAGCGGGAGGGGGAGATACGCAGTATTTT.

The J gene is TRBJ2-1, the V gene TRBV4-2; the match to TRBD2 covers 10 bases. There are 16 residues in the CDR3. In germline, CDR1 is LGHNA, CDR2 YNFKEQ. V lost 0 bases to trimming and J lost 7 bases; unmatched junction nucleotides: 6. DNA for the CDR3: TGTGCCAGCAGCCAAGATCGGATAGCGGGGGGTAATGAGCAGTTCTTC. Residues: CASSQDRIAGGNEQFF.

The chain links TRBV18 to TRBJ1-6, with 7 bases fitting TRBD1. The CDR3 is 15 residues long. J was trimmed by 7 bases and V by 3 bases; bases with no gene match: 6. The germline gives CDR1 KGHSH, CDR2 LQKENI. The CDR3 is CASSPERQGNSPLHF. The CDR3 DNA reads TGTGCCAGCTCACCTGAACGACAGGGAAATTCACCCCTCCACTTT.

The CDR3 DNA reads as TGCGCCAGCAGCCAAGGGTTGAGGGACACTGAAGCTTTCTTT. It yields the protein CASSQGLRDTEAFF. The rearrangement joins TRBV4-1 to TRBJ1-1; D is uncertain. This CDR3 has 14 residues. Per the germline V gene, CDR1 is MGHRA and CDR2 is YSYEKL. Trimming cost V 1 base and J 3 bases, with 9 bases left between them.

The V gene is TRBV12-3 or TRBV12-4, the J gene TRBJ2-3, with a possible D match to TRBD1 (6 bases). V was shortened by 5 bases and J by 0 bases, with 12 bases between the two germline ends. This CDR3 contains 15 residues. This CDR3 reads CASSPDSSSTDTQYF. CDR3 coding DNA: TGTGCCAGCAGTCCGGACAGTTCTAGCACAGATACGCAGTATTTT.

With regard to this clonotype: Its ends do not fully match the called genes, so a read error is possible. V gene TRBV29-1 combines with J gene TRBJ2-3; no firm D call. From germline, CDR1 is SQVTM and CDR2 ANQGSEA. The CDR3 contains 13 residues. The CDR3 DNA sequence: TGCAGCATTGAAGGACGGTTCACAGATACGCAGTATTTT. The encoded protein is CSIEGRFTDTQYF.

A word on this clonotype: This may be a read error: a much more frequent sequence differs by one nucleotide. The chain combines TRBV5-1 with TRBJ1-2, with 7 bases matching TRBD1. The germline V gene encodes CDR1 SGHRS and CDR2 YFSETQ. V shed 2 bases and J 4 bases; nucleotides not matched to a gene: 11. This CDR3 is 16 amino acids long. The CDR3 DNA follows: TGCGCCAGCAGCTTCCTTACCACTACAGGGGTCTATGGCTACACCTTC. Protein product: CASSFLTTTGVYGYTF.